This T cell receptor (beta chain) was obtained from a study of OX40 agonist ivuxolimab in advanced cancers. Germline loops: CDR1 SGHRS, CDR2 YFSETQ. The CDR3 has 17 amino acids. Trimming removed 0 bases at V and 0 bases at J, with 16 bases between. The table came from immunoSEQ multiplex PCR; TCRdb's copy has only in-frame clones and leaves some out. This table holds about 30,000 clones, approximately 79% found once. Sequenced here: CD4+ or CD8+ T cells sorted from blood, sampled in a trial of the OX40 agonist ivuxolimab. The V and J genes are TRBV5-1 and TRBJ2-7; the D gene is possibly TRBD2 (6 bases). This TCR was sampled from an adult with an advanced solid tumor such as melanoma, head and neck, liver or kidney cancer. CDR3 protein: CASSLASGGIHSYEQYF. DNA of the CDR3: TGCGCCAGCAGCTTGGCCTCTGGAGGGATCCACTCCTACGAGCAGTACTTC.